The clone carrying this T cell receptor (delta chain) was counted between two and nine times. What it binds is not known. The data are from a study of Vδ1+ human thymocytes. Study outcomes and limitations: Unlike peripheral blood Vdelta1+ controls, thymic delta-chain sequences included about 20% Vdelta2 and few Vdelta3. Thymic TRG and TRD repertoires appeared highly polyclonal, with Gaussian CDR3 length distributions. Donors shared many TRG clonotypes but few TRD clonotypes.

Sequences come from RNA converted to cDNA by reverse transcription. CDR3 amplicons came from multiplex PCR with pooled V-gene forward and constant-region reverse primers. TCRdb reran clone calling via CATT on the multiplex PCR reads. Of roughly 55,000 delta-chain clones detected, approximately 15% appear once; the ten largest clones hold under 0.55%. Germline V gene lookup returns CDR1 TSWWSYY and CDR2 QGS. V dropped 2 bases and J dropped 12; count of bases not matched to a gene: 24. The CDR3 has 20 amino acids. Thymocytes were sorted as CD3+ TCRVdelta1+ TCRVdelta2- after alphabeta T cell depletion. This TCR derives from a boy in the first two years of life who had congenital heart surgery. The J gene is TRDJ1, the V gene TRDV1; 13 nucleotides agree with TRDD3. The sample comprised Vdelta1+ gamma-delta thymocytes from the thymus. Subset here: FACS-sorted CD3+ TCRalphabeta- TCRVdelta1+ TCRVdelta2- thymocytes. The CDR3 is CALGEFIPIQTTGGYASIIF. The CDR3 bases are TGTGCTCTTGGGGAATTCATTCCTATACAGACCACTGGGGGATACGCCTCGATCATCTTT.